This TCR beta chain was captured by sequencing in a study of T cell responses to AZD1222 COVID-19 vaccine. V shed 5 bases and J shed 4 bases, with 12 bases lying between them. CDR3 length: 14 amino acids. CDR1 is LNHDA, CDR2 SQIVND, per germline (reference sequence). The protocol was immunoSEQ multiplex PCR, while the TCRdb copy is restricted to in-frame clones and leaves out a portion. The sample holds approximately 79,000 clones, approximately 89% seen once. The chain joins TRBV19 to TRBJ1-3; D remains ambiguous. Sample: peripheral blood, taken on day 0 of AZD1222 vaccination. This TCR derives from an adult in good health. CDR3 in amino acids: CASSPPPGGNTIYF. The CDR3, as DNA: TGTGCCAGTAGTCCCCCACCGGGCGGAAACACCATATATTTT. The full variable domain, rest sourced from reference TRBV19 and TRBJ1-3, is DGGITQSPKYLFRKEGQNVTLSCEQNLNHDAMYWYRQDPGQGLRLIYYSQIVNDFQKGDIAEGYSVSREKKESFPLTVTSAQKNPTAFYLCASSPPPGGNTIYFGEGSWLTVV.